The 4 T cell receptor beta chains in this list originate from one sample, sequenced in a study of CD8 T cells in Susac syndrome (dated by TCRdb to between 2019 and 2020). Library generation was performed with the immunoSEQ multiplex PCR assay. RNA was extracted using the RNeasy kit, and roughly 0.5 to 1 ug of the RNA was reverse transcribed with random hexamers. Clones were called with MiXCR by TCRdb after fastp trimmed the public reads at Q25, and only in-frame beta chains were retained. Rows are combined by CDR3 protein, so each entry shows the most common genes and DNA. Recorded for this sample are 130,000 or so distinct CDR3 sequences; around 94% of them occurred a single time. The ten largest clones take up about 0.28% of the sample. Sequencing was performed on CD8+ T cells from PBMCs. The receptors here all came from a human donor with Susac syndrome.

This chain connects TRBV6-1 to TRBJ2-1; TRBD2 matches at 8 bases. This CDR3 region has 16 residues. V trimming: 6 bases; J trimming: 4 bases; junction bases outside the gene matches: 11. From germline, CDR1 is MNHNS and CDR2 SASEGT. The CDR3 loop reads CASSDTTSGPYNEQFF. The DNA for the CDR3 is TGTGCCAGCAGCGACACCACTAGCGGCCCGTACAATGAGCAGTTCTTC.

The gene calls are TRBV9 and TRBJ2-3; D perhaps matches TRBD2 (5 bases). The CDR3 runs to 15 residues. Germline V gene sequence: CDR1 SGDLS, CDR2 YYNGEE. The V end lost 7 bases, the J end lost 0 bases, and 15 bases lay between the germline ends. The CDR3 coding sequence is TGTGCCAGCCGGGGTACAGAAACTAGCACAGATACGCAGTATTTT. It translates to CASRGTETSTDTQYF.

This clonotype was seen more than once but under ten times. V and J are TRBV7-9 and TRBJ1-1; 7 nucleotides line up with TRBD1. The V and J ends lost 6 bases and 6 bases, in that order; junction bases with no gene match: 10. The CDR3 is 14 residues long. Germline V gene data show CDR1 as SEHNR and CDR2 as FQNEAQ (reference sequence). In nucleotides, the CDR3 is TGTGCCAGCAGTCCGGGACAGCTCGACTCTGAAGCTTTCTTT. Its protein product is CASSPGQLDSEAFF.

The chain is built from TRBV6-5 and TRBJ2-3, with 7 bases lining up with TRBD1. Germline CDR1 and CDR2: MNHEY and SVGAGI. J was trimmed by 6 bases and V by 6 bases; bases with no gene match: 12. This CDR3 is 15 amino acids long. CDR3 DNA: TGTGCCAGCAGAGCTACAGGGGACGAGGCGGATACGCAGTATTTT. This codes for CASRATGDEADTQYF.